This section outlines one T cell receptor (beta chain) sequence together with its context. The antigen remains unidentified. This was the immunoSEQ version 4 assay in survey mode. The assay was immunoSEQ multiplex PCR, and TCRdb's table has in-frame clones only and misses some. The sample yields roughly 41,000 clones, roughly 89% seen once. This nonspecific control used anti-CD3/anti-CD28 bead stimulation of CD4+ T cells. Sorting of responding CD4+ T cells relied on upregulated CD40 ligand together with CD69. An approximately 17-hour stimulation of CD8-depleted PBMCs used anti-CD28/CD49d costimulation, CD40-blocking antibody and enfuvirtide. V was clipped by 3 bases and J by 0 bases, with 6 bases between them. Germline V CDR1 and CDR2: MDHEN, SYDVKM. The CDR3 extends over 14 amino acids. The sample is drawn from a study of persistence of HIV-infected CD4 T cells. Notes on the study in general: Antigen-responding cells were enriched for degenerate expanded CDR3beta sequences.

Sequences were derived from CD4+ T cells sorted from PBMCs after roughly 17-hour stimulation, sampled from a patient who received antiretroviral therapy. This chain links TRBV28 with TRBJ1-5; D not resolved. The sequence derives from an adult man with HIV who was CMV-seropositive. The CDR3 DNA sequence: TGTGCCAGCAGTTTTATCGATAGCAATCAGCCCCAGCATTTT. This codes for CASSFIDSNQPQHF. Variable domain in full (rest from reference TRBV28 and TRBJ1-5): DVKVTQSSRYLVKRTGEKVFLECVQDMDHENMFWYRQDPGLGLRLIYFSYDVKMKEKGDIPEGYSVSREKKERFSLILESASTNQTSMYLCASSFIDSNQPQHFGDGTRLSIL.